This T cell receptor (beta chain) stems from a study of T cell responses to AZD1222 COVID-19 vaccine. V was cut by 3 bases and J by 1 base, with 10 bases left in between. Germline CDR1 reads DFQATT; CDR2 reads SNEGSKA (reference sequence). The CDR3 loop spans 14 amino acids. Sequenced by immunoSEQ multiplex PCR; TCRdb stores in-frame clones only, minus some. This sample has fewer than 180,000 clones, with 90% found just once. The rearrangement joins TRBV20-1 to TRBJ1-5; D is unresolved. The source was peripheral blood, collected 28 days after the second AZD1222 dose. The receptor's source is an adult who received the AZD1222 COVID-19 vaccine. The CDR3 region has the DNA TGCAGTGCTAGTTTGGGTCACAGCAATCAGCCCCAGCATTTT. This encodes CSASLGHSNQPQHF.